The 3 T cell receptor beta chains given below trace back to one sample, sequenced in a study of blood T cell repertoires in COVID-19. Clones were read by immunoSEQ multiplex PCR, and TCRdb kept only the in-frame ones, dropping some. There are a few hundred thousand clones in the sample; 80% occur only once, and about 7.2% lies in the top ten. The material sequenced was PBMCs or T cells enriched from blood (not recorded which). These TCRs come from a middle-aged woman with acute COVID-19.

The CDR3 loop is CASSPSGVGQPQHF. DNA for the CDR3: TGTGCCAGTAGTCCTTCAGGGGTAGGGCAGCCCCAGCATTTT. The genes are TRBV19 and TRBJ1-5, with a possible D match to TRBD1 (6 bases). Per the germline V gene, CDR1 is LNHDA and CDR2 is SQIVND (reference sequence). V was pared by 5 bases and J by 7 bases, with 15 bases between. The CDR3 sequence is 14 residues long.

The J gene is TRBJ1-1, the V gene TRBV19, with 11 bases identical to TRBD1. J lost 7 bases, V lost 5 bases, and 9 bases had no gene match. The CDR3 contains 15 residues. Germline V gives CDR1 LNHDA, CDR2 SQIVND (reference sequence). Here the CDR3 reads CASSAPRDRGDEAFF. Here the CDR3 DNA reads TGTGCCAGTAGTGCGCCTCGGGACAGGGGGGATGAAGCTTTCTTT.

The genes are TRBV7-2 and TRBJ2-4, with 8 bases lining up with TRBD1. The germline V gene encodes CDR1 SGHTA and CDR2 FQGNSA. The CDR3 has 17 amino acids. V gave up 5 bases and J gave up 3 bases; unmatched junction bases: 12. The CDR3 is CASSRAGQGAYKNIQYF. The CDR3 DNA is TGTGCCAGCAGCCGTGCTGGGCAGGGGGCATACAAAAACATTCAGTACTTC.